This TCR beta chain was found in a study of OX40 agonist ivuxolimab in advanced cancers. Study-level background: Dosing consisted of intravenous ivuxolimab at 0.01 to 10 mg/kg every 2 weeks. One patient with hepatocellular carcinoma and two with cutaneous melanoma, three in all, had partial responses. Hepatocellular carcinoma, melanoma, renal cell or head and neck cancer was diagnosed in the dose-escalation patients.

The investigators sampled blood at baseline, at cycle 4 day 1, and at cycle 7 day 1. The protocol was immunoSEQ multiplex PCR, while the TCRdb copy is restricted to in-frame clones and leaves out a portion. Of approximately 30,000 clones in the sample, 86% are singletons; the top ten hold 31%. The V and J ends lost 1 base and 0 bases respectively, with 9 bases between them. CDR3 size: 15 residues. Germline V gene sequence: CDR1 SGHTA, CDR2 FQGTGA. Sample: CD4+ or CD8+ T cells sorted from blood, taken in a trial of the OX40 agonist ivuxolimab. The sequence was collected from an adult with an advanced solid tumor such as melanoma, head and neck, liver or kidney cancer. This rearrangement joins TRBV7-3 to TRBJ1-2, with no clear D. The CDR3 DNA sequence: TGTGCCAGCAGCTTAATGATAGTAGCTAACTATGGCTACACCTTC. It yields the protein CASSLMIVANYGYTF.